The 23 T cell receptor beta chains reported below all come from one sample, sequenced in a study of control samples from healthy donors and cancer patients. The protocol was immunoSEQ multiplex PCR, while the TCRdb copy is restricted to in-frame clones and leaves out a portion. Here the sample spans roughly 100,000 clones, more than 85% being singletons. The material sequenced was PBMCs. The receptors originated from a man aged 60 to 75 with lung cancer.

This clone was recorded once. The genes are TRBV5-1 and TRBJ1-3, with D hard to call. Germline V gene sequence: CDR1 SGHRS, CDR2 YFSETQ. The CDR3 contains 14 residues. Trimming cost V 0 bases and J 1 base, with 5 bases left between them. CDR3 in amino acids: CASSLDGSGNTIYF. The CDR3 DNA is TGCGCCAGCAGCTTGGACGGTTCTGGAAACACCATATATTTT.

The V gene is TRBV12-5, the J gene TRBJ2-7; a possible D gene is TRBD1 (8 bases). V was shortened by 1 base and J by 9 bases, with 13 bases between the two germline ends. This CDR3 region has 13 residues. From germline, CDR1 is LGHNT and CDR2 FRNRAP. CDR3 sequence (DNA): TGTGCTAGTGGTTTGGGGACAGGGAGGGGGCAGTACGTC. Protein sequence: CASGLGTGRGQYV.

This chain connects TRBV6-2 or TRBV6-3 to TRBJ2-5; D unresolved. V lost 0 bases and J lost 1, with 18 bases in between. The CDR3 runs to 18 residues. Germline-derived CDR1 and CDR2 are MNHEY and SVGEGT. CDR3 loop: CASSYSREQVRTQETQYF. The DNA for the CDR3 is TGTGCCAGCAGTTACTCTCGAGAGCAAGTCAGGACCCAAGAGACCCAGTACTTC.

The CDR3 DNA reads as TGTGCCAGCAGCTTAATTTGGACAGATACGCAGTATTTT. As protein: CASSLIWTDTQYF. The chain recombines TRBV7-3 with TRBJ2-3; D is ambiguous. Germline V CDR1 and CDR2: SGHTA, FQGTGA. The CDR3 has 13 residues. V was clipped by 1 base and J by 3 bases, with 5 bases between them.

V is TRBV11-3 and J is TRBJ2-1, with 11 bases that match TRBD1. The CDR3 covers 14 residues. Germline CDR1 is SGHNT and CDR2 is YENEEA. With V trimmed by 6 bases and J by 6 bases, 4 bases remained unmatched. The CDR3 protein is CASRSGTGGNEQFF. In DNA form, the CDR3 reads TGTGCCAGCAGATCGGGGACAGGGGGCAATGAGCAGTTCTTC.

The gene calls are TRBV30 and TRBJ2-1, with 12 bases fitting TRBD2. The length of the CDR3 is 14 residues. Per the germline V gene, CDR1 is GTSNPN and CDR2 is SVGIG (reference sequence). V trimming: 5 bases; J trimming: 7 bases; junction bases outside the gene matches: 6. The CDR3 DNA follows: TGTGCCTGGGATACTAGCGGGGGGTGGAATGAGCAGTTCTTC. As protein: CAWDTSGGWNEQFF.

This chain connects TRBV3-1 (or the pseudogene TRBV3-2) to TRBJ1-2; tentatively, D is TRBD1 (5 bases). CDR3 length: 14 amino acids. V was trimmed by 6 bases and J by 4 bases, leaving 15 bases between them. Looked up from germline, CDR1 is LGHDT and CDR2 is YNNKEL (reference sequence). The CDR3 sequence: CASRATATLYGYTF. The CDR3 DNA sequence: TGTGCCAGCAGAGCGACAGCCACGCTCTATGGCTACACCTTC.

This clone appeared a single time. The J gene is TRBJ2-5, the V gene TRBV5-1; D is possibly TRBD1 or TRBD2 (5 bases each). The CDR3 loop spans 18 amino acids. Germline V gene data show CDR1 as SGHRS and CDR2 as YFSETQ. Deletions cut 2 bases from V and 1 base from J, with 21 bases between. The CDR3, as DNA: TGCGCCAGCAGCTTCGGGATTGCAGGGCTCCTCACCCAAGAGACCCAGTACTTC. Amino acids: CASSFGIAGLLTQETQYF.

The CDR3 region is CASRPGQGTDTQYF. CDR3 coding DNA: TGTGCCAGCAGACCGGGACAGGGCACAGATACGCAGTATTTT. This rearrangement joins TRBV6-4 to TRBJ2-3; 8 nucleotides align to TRBD1. Germline V gene sequence: CDR1 MRHNA, CDR2 SNTAGT. The CDR3 totals 14 residues. The J segment lost 1 base and the V segment lost 6 bases, leaving 3 bases of the junction unmatched.

The chain combines TRBV10-1 with TRBJ2-3, with a tentative D call TRBD1 (6 bases). Trimming took 5 bases from V and 8 from J, leaving 11 bases between them. This CDR3 has 12 residues. The germline V gene has CDR1 WNHNN and CDR2 SYGVQD (reference sequence). CDR3 amino acids: CASSRTVGTQYF. The CDR3 DNA is TGCGCCAGCAGTAGGACAGTGGGTACGCAGTATTTT.

This chain uses TRBV7-9 with TRBJ1-1; 7 nucleotides agree with TRBD1. Per germline, CDR1 SEHNR and CDR2 FQNEAQ (reference sequence). The J segment lost 4 bases and the V segment lost 1 base, leaving 3 bases of the junction unmatched. The CDR3 has 14 amino acids. In nucleotides, the CDR3 is TGTGCCAGCAGCTTAGTCGAGGGGGCCACTGAAGCTTTCTTT. Translating it yields CASSLVEGATEAFF.

This chain connects TRBV30 to TRBJ1-6, with unresolved D. V was shortened by 8 bases and J by 3 bases, with 14 bases between the two germline ends. The CDR3 totals 14 residues. The germline CDR1 and CDR2 sequences are GTSNPN and SVGIG (reference sequence). CDR3 sequence: CAISPGSYNSPLHF. The CDR3, as DNA: TGTGCCATCTCGCCGGGGAGCTATAATTCACCCCTCCACTTT.

V gene TRBV4-1 combines with J gene TRBJ2-1, with TRBD2 as a possible D gene (6 bases). V gave up 5 bases and J gave up 5 bases, with 22 bases separating them. Germline CDR1 reads MGHRA; CDR2 reads YSYEKL. CDR3 size: 17 residues. CDR3 bases: TGCGCCAGCAGCTTGGGTCCGAACGCGGGACCTAACAATGAGCAGTTCTTC. Its protein is CASSLGPNAGPNNEQFF.

The chain joins TRBV5-1 to TRBJ2-7, with TRBD2 matching over 7 bases. The V segment lost 3 bases and the J segment 6 bases; nucleotides outside the gene matches: 9. Germline V lookup: CDR1 SGHRS, CDR2 YFSETQ. The CDR3 loop spans 14 amino acids. The CDR3 here is CASSSGTTGSEQYV. The DNA for the CDR3 is TGCGCCAGCAGCTCAGGGACTACGGGCAGCGAGCAGTACGTC.

This clone was observed a handful of times. This chain uses TRBV5-1 with TRBJ2-3; D perhaps matches TRBD1 (6 bases). Trimming took off 4 bases at V and 2 bases at J, with 11 bases between the two ends. Looked up from germline, CDR1 is SGHRS and CDR2 is YFSETQ. The CDR3 is 14 residues long. The CDR3 region is CASSPRQDTDTQYF. The CDR3 bases are TGCGCCAGCAGCCCAAGACAGGACACAGATACGCAGTATTTT.

This clone was seen once. The genes are TRBV7-8 and TRBJ2-2; D may match TRBD1 or TRBD2 (5 bases each). Deletions cut 5 bases from V and 7 bases from J, with 14 bases between. The CDR3 covers 14 residues. The germline CDR1 and CDR2 sequences are SGHVS and FQNEAQ. The CDR3 sequence: CASSRGDVRGELFF. The CDR3 DNA reads TGTGCCAGCAGCCGAGGGGACGTTCGCGGGGAGCTGTTTTTT. Full variable domain (outside the CDR3, taken from reference TRBV7-8 and TRBJ2-2): GAGVSQSPRYKVAKRGQDVALRCDPISGHVSLFWYQQALGQGPEFLTYFQNEAQLDKSGLPSDRFFAERPEGSVSTLKIQRTQQEDSAVYLCASSRGDVRGELFFGEGSRLTVL.

This sequence joins TRBV5-6 and TRBJ2-1; D remains ambiguous. The V gene lost 4 bases and the J gene lost 8 bases, with 22 bases spanning the gap. There are 16 residues in the CDR3. The V gene's germline CDR1 is SGHDT and CDR2 YYEEEE. DNA for the CDR3: TGTGCCAGCAGCGAGTTATCCCGCAGAGGATACGATGAGCAGTTCTTC. It translates to CASSELSRRGYDEQFF. Variable domain in full (rest from reference TRBV5-6 and TRBJ2-1): DAGVTQSPTHLIKTRGQQVTLRCSPKSGHDTVSWYQQALGQGPQFIFQYYEEEERQRGNFPDRFSGHQFPNYSSELNVNALLLGDSALYLCASSELSRRGYDEQFFGPGTRLTVL.

The chain joins TRBV7-2 to TRBJ2-5; 8 positions match TRBD2. After removal of 3 bases from V and 4 bases from J, the junction contained 4 bases not matched to a gene. The CDR3 covers 14 residues. CDR1 is SGHTA, CDR2 FQGNSA, per germline. The CDR3 coding sequence is TGTGCCAGCAGCTTTCAGCGGGGGCTAGAGACCCAGTACTTC. Protein product: CASSFQRGLETQYF.

The rearrangement links TRBV5-1 to TRBJ2-4; D gene unclear. V lost 0 bases, J lost 4 bases, and 8 bases lay in between. The CDR3 covers 14 residues. CDR1 is SGHRS, CDR2 YFSETQ, per germline. The CDR3 bases are TGCGCCAGCAGCTTGGACCCGACAAAAAACATTCAGTACTTC. It is translated as CASSLDPTKNIQYF.

This clone was recorded once. V and J are TRBV24-1 and TRBJ2-2; D unresolved. From germline, CDR1 is KGHDR and CDR2 SFDVKD. Trimming took 1 base from V and 0 from J, leaving 8 bases between them. This CDR3 has 16 residues. The CDR3 protein is CATSDLVQSNTGELFF. CDR3 sequence (DNA): TGTGCCACCAGTGATTTAGTTCAGTCGAACACCGGGGAGCTGTTTTTT.

This clone occurred once. CDR3 sequence reads: CASSPTGPPYEQYV. In DNA, the CDR3 is TGTGCCAGCAGTCCTACCGGGCCTCCCTACGAGCAGTACGTC. V is TRBV6-5 and J is TRBJ2-7; D remains unclear. This CDR3 region has 14 residues. In germline, CDR1 is MNHEY, CDR2 SVGAGI. V lost 5 bases, J lost 2 bases, and 13 bases lay in between.

The chain has TRBV30 and TRBJ1-2; the D is unclear. From germline, CDR1 is GTSNPN and CDR2 SVGIG (reference sequence). V was clipped by 3 bases and J by 2 bases, with 10 bases between them. The CDR3 consists of 13 residues. Here the CDR3 DNA reads TGTGCCTGGAGCAATCAGGTCAACTATGGCTACACCTTC. It yields the protein CAWSNQVNYGYTF.

This clone was seen only once. The chain employs TRBV14 and TRBJ2-2; D unclear. Trimming took 0 bases from V and 2 from J, leaving 7 bases between them. The CDR3 is made up of 15 amino acids. Germline CDR1 SGHDN, CDR2 FVKESK. In DNA form, the CDR3 reads TGTGCCAGCAGCCAAGAATACATTAACACCGGGGAGCTGTTTTTT. This encodes CASSQEYINTGELFF.